This TCR beta chain is from a study of CD8+ T cells in alopecia areata. Germline values: CDR1 SEHNR, CDR2 FQNEAQ (reference sequence). The trim removed 2 bases at V and 4 bases at J, leaving 11 bases unmatched. This CDR3 is built from 16 residues. As the sequencing template, cDNA was produced by extracting RNA and reverse transcribing it. Measured with immunoSEQ multiplex PCR; TCRdb has only the in-frame clones, and not every one. The table lists approximately 150,000 clones, 80% to 90% of them singletons. This rearrangement joins TRBV7-9 to TRBJ2-7, with 7 bases lining up with TRBD1. This TCR was recovered from a human donor with alopecia areata. This specimen consisted of CD8+ T cells sorted from blood, obtained at week 0. The CDR3 bases are TGTGCCAGCAGCTTAATTCCTGGGACAGCGGCGTACGAGCAGTACTTC. Protein product: CASSLIPGTAAYEQYF.